Following are 21 T cell receptor beta chains from one sample sequenced in a study of blood T cell repertoires in COVID-19. TCRdb keeps only in-frame clones here, not all; method: immunoSEQ multiplex PCR. This sample has about 380,000 clones, with 87% found just once. Sample: PBMCs or T cells enriched from blood (not recorded which). Source of these receptors: a young woman who had recovered from COVID-19.

A single count supports this clone. This chain links TRBV5-4 with TRBJ2-1; D gene uncertain. Germline CDR1 SGHNT, CDR2 YYREEE (reference sequence). V lost 0 bases, J lost 5 bases, and 12 bases lay in between. CDR3 length: 15 residues. The CDR3 region is CASSLVSRSDNEQFF. The CDR3 nucleotides read TGTGCCAGCAGCTTGGTTTCCAGGTCCGACAATGAGCAGTTCTTC. Complete variable domain (other parts from reference TRBV5-4 and TRBJ2-1): ETGVTQSPTHLIKTRGQQVTLRCSSQSGHNTVSWYQQALGQGPQFIFQYYREEENGRGNFPPRFSGLQFPNYSSELNVNALELDDSALYLCASSLVSRSDNEQFFGPGTRLTVL.

V and J are TRBV3-1 (or the pseudogene TRBV3-2) and TRBJ2-7, with TRBD2 identical over 8 bases. This CDR3 has 15 residues. In germline, CDR1 is LGHDT, CDR2 YNNKEL (reference sequence). Trimming took 6 bases from V and 3 from J; bases not matched to a gene: 10. Here the CDR3 reads CASSQKLAEFYEQYF. The CDR3 nucleotides read TGTGCCAGCAGTCAAAAACTAGCGGAGTTCTACGAGCAGTACTTC.

The chain combines TRBV13 with TRBJ2-1; D is perhaps TRBD2 (5 bases). The CDR3 has 13 amino acids. Between the trimmed V and J ends, which lost 2 bases and 6 bases, there was a span of 8 bases. Germline lookup yields CDR1 PRHDT and CDR2 FYEKMQ (reference sequence). CDR3 protein: CASSLNGGNEQFF. Here the CDR3 DNA reads TGTGCCAGCAGCTTAAATGGAGGCAATGAGCAGTTCTTC.

The chain joins TRBV27 to TRBJ2-5; 10 positions agree with TRBD1. Germline V gene sequence: CDR1 MNHEY, CDR2 SMNVEV (reference sequence). The CDR3 totals 15 residues. Trimming removed 4 bases from V and 4 bases from J; junction bases left unmatched: 6. CDR3 amino acids: CASSWGTGERETQYF. The CDR3 nucleotides are TGTGCCAGCAGTTGGGGGACAGGGGAGCGAGAGACCCAGTACTTC.

The chain couples TRBV7-9 to TRBJ1-6; unclear D gene. Trimming pared 5 bases from V and 0 bases from J, leaving 5 bases between. The CDR3 has 14 residues. Germline loops: CDR1 SEHNR, CDR2 FQNEAQ (reference sequence). The CDR3, as DNA: TGTGCCAGCAGCCAGTTCTCCTATAATTCACCCCTCCACTTT. It yields the protein CASSQFSYNSPLHF.

The chain uses TRBV28 and TRBJ1-2; D is possibly TRBD1 (5 bases). Germline V lookup: CDR1 MDHEN, CDR2 SYDVKM. The CDR3 consists of 15 residues. Trimming pared 3 bases from V and 7 bases from J, leaving 18 bases between. The CDR3 sequence is CASSLAGRESIGYTF. The CDR3 DNA is TGTGCCAGCAGTTTGGCAGGCAGGGAATCTATTGGCTACACCTTC.

This clone was observed once. The CDR3 nucleotides read TGTGCCAGCAGTACTGGCTATGGCTACACCTTC. Translation gives CASSTGYGYTF. The chain carries TRBV12-3 or TRBV12-4 and TRBJ1-2, with unresolved D. This CDR3 region has 11 residues. V shed 5 bases and J shed 4 bases, with 5 bases lying between them.

This clone was recorded only once. The chain carries TRBV19 and TRBJ2-7, with 11 bases aligning to TRBD2. Germline CDR1 LNHDA, CDR2 SQIVND (reference sequence). CDR3 length: 15 residues. Trimming at V came to 5 bases and at J to 1 base, leaving 4 bases not matched to a gene. This chain's CDR3 is CASSFRTSGSYEQYF. Here the CDR3 DNA reads TGTGCCAGTAGTTTTCGGACTAGCGGGTCCTACGAGCAGTACTTC.

The V gene is TRBV6-5, the J gene TRBJ1-1; no clear D gene. In germline, CDR1 is MNHEY, CDR2 SVGAGI. This CDR3 region has 15 residues. Trimming took off 6 bases at V and 1 base at J, with 15 bases between the two ends. CDR3 residues: CASSQVADPNTEAFF. CDR3 DNA: TGTGCCAGCAGCCAGGTCGCCGACCCGAACACTGAAGCTTTCTTT.

This chain connects TRBV25-1 to TRBJ1-4; 10 nucleotides agree with TRBD1. This CDR3 comprises 18 residues. The V gene's germline CDR1 is MGHDK and CDR2 SYGVNS. Trimming removed 3 bases from V and 5 bases from J; junction bases left unmatched: 12. The CDR3 spells CASSDWGQGLGRNEKLFF. DNA of the CDR3: TGTGCCAGCAGTGATTGGGGACAGGGGTTAGGAAGAAATGAAAAACTGTTTTTT.

This chain connects TRBV12-3 or TRBV12-4 to TRBJ2-7; perhaps TRBD1 as D (6 bases). The CDR3 extends over 12 amino acids. V lost 7 bases to trimming and J lost 6 bases, with 13 bases between them. This chain's CDR3 is CASMVGAGEQYF. CDR3 in DNA: TGTGCCAGCATGGTGGGGGCGGGCGAGCAGTACTTC.

The chain is built from TRBV4-1 and TRBJ2-5, with no clear D. CDR1 MGHRA and CDR2 YSYEKL come from the germline V gene. The CDR3 is made up of 12 amino acids. The V and J ends lost 8 bases and 2 bases respectively, with 9 bases between them. The CDR3 protein is CASEESQETQYF. In DNA, the CDR3 is TGCGCCAGCGAGGAATCACAAGAGACCCAGTACTTC.

The chain combines TRBV6-5 with TRBJ1-1, with D perhaps matching TRBD1 (5 bases). Germline-derived CDR1 and CDR2 are MNHEY and SVGAGI. Trimming pared 3 bases from V and 8 bases from J, leaving 10 bases between. This CDR3 contains 12 residues. The CDR3 bases are TGTGCCAGCAGTTATTCTCGGGGGGAAGCTTTCTTT. This encodes CASSYSRGEAFF.

CDR3 DNA sequence: TGTGCCAGCAGTGAATGGGACAACTCCCAAGAGACCCAGTACTTC. It codes for CASSEWDNSQETQYF. This chain joins TRBV28 and TRBJ2-5; D perhaps matches TRBD1 (6 bases). V lost 5 bases, J lost 1 base, and 14 bases lay in between. The CDR3 loop spans 15 amino acids. Germline CDR1 is MDHEN and CDR2 is SYDVKM. The complete variable domain, with remaining parts taken from reference TRBV28 and TRBJ2-5, reads DVKVTQSSRYLVKRTGEKVFLECVQDMDHENMFWYRQDPGLGLRLIYFSYDVKMKEKGDIPEGYSVSREKKERFSLILESASTNQTSMYLCASSEWDNSQETQYFGPGTRLLVL.

V usage is TRBV19 and J usage is TRBJ1-1; no clear D gene. This CDR3 region has 14 residues. The V end was cut by 1 base, the J end by 3 bases, with 9 bases between. The germline gives CDR1 LNHDA, CDR2 SQIVND (reference sequence). The CDR3 spells CASSIGRRDTEAFF. CDR3 coding DNA: TGTGCCAGTAGTATAGGCAGGAGGGACACTGAAGCTTTCTTT.

The chain carries TRBV5-5 and TRBJ2-3, with TRBD1 as a possible D gene (5 bases). This CDR3 has 14 residues. V was pared by 0 bases and J by 4 bases, with 9 bases between. CDR1 and CDR2 from the germline V gene are SGHKS and YYEKEE (reference sequence). The CDR3, as DNA: TGTGCCAGCAGCTTGGAAGGCAGGGCAGATACGCAGTATTTT. Its translation is CASSLEGRADTQYF.

The CDR3 loop is CAVGGLNTEAFF. CDR3 bases: TGTGCCGTAGGGGGACTGAACACTGAAGCTTTCTTT. The rearrangement uses TRBV19 and TRBJ1-1, with D possibly TRBD1 on 6 matching bases. Germline V CDR1 and CDR2: LNHDA, SQIVND (reference sequence). Deletions cut 11 bases from V and 0 bases from J, with 10 bases between. This CDR3 comprises 12 residues. Full variable domain (rest looked up from reference TRBV19 and TRBJ1-1): DGGITQSPKYLFRKEGQNVTLSCEQNLNHDAMYWYRQDPGQGLRLIYYSQIVNDFQKGDIAEGYSVSREKKESFPLTVTSAQKNPTAFYLCAVGGLNTEAFFGQGTRLTVV.

The V gene is TRBV5-1, the J gene TRBJ2-3; 9 nucleotides match TRBD1. CDR1 SGHRS and CDR2 YFSETQ come from the germline V gene. With 1 base clipped from V and 5 bases from J, the junction kept 2 bases outside the gene matches. This CDR3 comprises 14 residues. CDR3 DNA: TGCGCCAGCAGCTTGACAGGGGGCGAAGATACGCAGTATTTT. Its protein is CASSLTGGEDTQYF.

The chain links TRBV12-3 or TRBV12-4 to TRBJ1-1; D gene ambiguous. V was cut by 2 bases and J by 5 bases, with 9 bases left in between. The CDR3 is 13 amino acids. This chain's CDR3 is CASSLSGNTEAFF. The DNA for the CDR3 is TGTGCCAGCAGTTTATCCGGGAATACTGAAGCTTTCTTT.

This clone was recorded at least ten times. The gene calls are TRBV12-3 or TRBV12-4 and TRBJ2-7; D is uncertain. The CDR3 contains 12 residues. V gave up 1 base and J gave up 7 bases, with 8 bases separating them. The CDR3, as DNA: TGTGCCAGCAGTTTAGGTCTCAGGGAGCAGTACTTC. Translated, it gives CASSLGLREQYF.

Note on this clone: The germline gene is not matched at one end of the junction; a read error may be the cause. The chain employs TRBV28 and TRBJ1-4, with TRBD1 identical over 9 bases. CDR3 size: 12 residues. The V gene's germline CDR1 is MDHEN and CDR2 SYDVKM. The CDR3, as DNA: TGTGCCAGCAGTTTTCCAGGGACAGGGTTCGTTTTT. This encodes CASSFPGTGFVF. The full variable domain, its missing parts supplied by reference TRBV28 and TRBJ1-4, is DVKVTQSSRYLVKRTGEKVFLECVQDMDHENMFWYRQDPGLGLRLIYFSYDVKMKEKGDIPEGYSVSREKKERFSLILESASTNQTSMYLCASSFPGTGFVFGSGTQLSVL.